One T cell receptor (beta chain) is described in this entry. This receptor's antigen is unknown. Base qualities are not provided; no much larger clone lies one nucleotide away. Using the deep immunoSEQ assay, multiplex PCR amplified TCR CDR3 regions from genomic DNA. Genomic DNA extracted from each cell subset was distributed evenly over all wells of several immunoSEQ 96-well plates, and each plate served as one replicate. For sorted subsets, approximately 200 ng of genomic DNA, equivalent to 25,000 to 35,000 T cell genomes, went into each replicate PCR. Purified libraries were measured with a Qubit 3.0 fluorometer, size-checked on a Bioanalyzer 2100, and measured again with the KAPA Library Quantification kit. Each immunoSEQ 96-well plate was sequenced on its own single-read 150-cycle Illumina NextSeq 550 flow cell. For the original study's pipeline: Because only junctional sequences without quality scores were contained in the immunoSEQ output, filtering matching that applied to full-length reads could not be performed. To assign V/J genes and CDR3, sequences were annotated using PyIR, a Python wrapper for IgBLAST v1.9, with IMGT germline references. Any read was removed if the V/J assignment was weak (E-value above 1e-6), the CDR3 was missing, or the read contained stop codons, out-of-frame junctions, or ambiguous translated residues. V3J clonotypes were defined as sequences sharing the same inferred V gene, J gene, and CDR3 amino acid sequence. To compute the percentage overlap between repertoires, the number of shared unique clonotypes was divided by the size of the smaller repertoire. Repertoire richness was assessed with RTK rarefaction, the Chao1 estimator, and Recon v2.1 estimates of unobserved clonotypes. Generation probabilities were computed with OLGA for all TCRbeta clonotypes obtained by the gDNA method from four donors. This is the immuneACCESS table as TCRdb keeps it, with only in-frame sequences that have V and J called. A part of the clones is gone; compared with another copy, unresolved V genes explain less than half, and the rest is unexplained. V and J calls and clone size are as listed in that table; D and trimming were resolved from the DNA. The sample table lists 1.4 million to 1.5 million clones, around 97% of them with a count of one. Jointly, the top ten make up about 1.2% of the sample.

The data were obtained in a study of shared clonotypes between healthy human individuals (dated by TCRdb to the early 2020s). Regarding the complete study: A few men and a couple of women, aged 18 to 49 years, made up the cohort. Per donor, three plates each were used for CD4 naive and CD4 memory, two for CD8 naive, and one for CD8 memory. To estimate repertoire size and how much clonotype sharing occurs between individuals, the study deeply sequenced the blood TCR repertoires of five healthy adults. Different laboratories and diverse techniques were used to prepare libraries and sequence TCR repertoires, to increase sequencing depth and limit assay-specific biases. Between about 0.94 and 8.9 billion PBMCs per donor were obtained by leukapheresis.

Healthy HIV-negative adults with no recently reported acute infections or vaccinations were included as donors. Every donor was a Caucasian adult living in Nashville, Tennessee, USA. Magnetic negative selection was used to enrich CD4+ T cells, after which naive cells were positively selected on CD45RA and the negative fraction became the memory subset. Blood was collected by leukapheresis, and PBMCs were isolated by Ficoll-Histopaque density gradient centrifugation and then cryopreserved in liquid nitrogen vapor phase. Analytical flow cytometry was used to check the purity and quantity of each magnetically sorted T cell population. Genomic DNA was isolated from every sorted fraction and measured by UV absorbance on a Nanodrop 2000c. Looking up the germline V gene yields CDR1 SGHTA and CDR2 FQGNSA. From the cysteine through the phenylalanine, the CDR3 covers 15 amino acids. Only the CDR3 part of the read is kept: 45 bases, read in frame from the first base. V sheds 1 base and J sheds 3 bases, leaving 13 bases between their ends.

Points the paper makes about the study in general: Across a few donors, 5% to 6% of naive CD4, roughly 3.4% of naive CD8, around 2.1% of memory CD4, and 0.4% to 0.45% of memory CD8 clonotypes were shared. Rarefaction of sorted-subset datasets indicated incomplete sequencing despite the large sequencing depth. Naive subsets generally had larger estimated clonotype richness than memory subsets did. Higher generation probabilities were observed for clonotypes shared by all four sorted-subset donors than for non-shared clonotypes. Because the study included only a small number of donors, the genetic and exposure-history diversity represented was limited. Based on pairwise subsampling, the degree of clonotype sharing among donors was expected to be affected by sequencing depth. Sampling was restricted to blood, and TCR repertoires in tissue are likely to differ from TCR repertoires in blood.

What was sequenced was naive CD4+ T cells sorted from blood. Explained via the paper, the cell subset or site label denotes: CD45RA+ positively selected. The source of this sequence is a man between 25 and 39 years old in good health. The chain uses TRBV7-2 and TRBJ2-7; the D gene is perhaps TRBD1, from 5 matching bases. The sequence in DNA is TGTGCCAGCAGCTTAGTGGGGCCCCAGAACTACGAGCAGTACTTC. It translates to CASSLVGPQNYEQYF.